Presented here are 16 T cell receptor beta chains from one specimen sequenced in a study of blood T cell repertoires in COVID-19 (dated by TCRdb to 2018 to 2021). The library relied on the immunoSEQ multiplex PCR assay. Entries here come from immuneACCESS through TCRdb and include only in-frame sequences with V and J called. Some clones fail to appear in such tables; in the studies checked, an unresolved V gene covers under half of the shortfall, and the cause of the remainder is unknown. This sample gives 210,000 or so clones in total; about 84% of them show up just once. Around 4.7% of the sample is taken by the ten largest. The sample comprised PBMCs or T cells enriched from blood (not recorded which). These receptors originate from a man between 25 and 39 years old with acute COVID-19.

This chain links TRBV5-1 with TRBJ2-3, with 9 bases fitting TRBD2. Trimming took 5 bases from V and 3 from J; bases not matched to a gene: 7. This CDR3 region has 15 residues. Looked up from germline, CDR1 is SGHRS and CDR2 is YFSETQ. The CDR3 protein is CASRRLAERTDTQYF. CDR3 sequence (DNA): TGCGCCAGCAGACGACTAGCGGAGCGTACAGATACGCAGTATTTT. The complete variable domain, with remaining parts taken from reference TRBV5-1 and TRBJ2-3, reads KAGVTQTPRYLIKTRGQQVTLSCSPISGHRSVSWYQQTPGQGLQFLFEYFSETQRNKGNFPGRFSGRQFSNSRSEMNVSTLELGDSALYLCASRRLAERTDTQYFGPGTRLTVL.

The J gene is TRBJ1-3, the V gene TRBV19, with 11 bases aligning to TRBD1. CDR1 and CDR2 from the germline V gene are LNHDA and SQIVND (reference sequence). The V and J ends lost 7 bases and 4 bases, in that order; junction bases with no gene match: 21. The CDR3 extends over 20 amino acids. DNA of the CDR3: TGTGCCAGTATTTTACCAACCTCCGGGACAGGGGGGATGAACGGAAACACCATATATTTT. Protein: CASILPTSGTGGMNGNTIYF.

The chain carries TRBV5-4 and TRBJ2-7, with a tentative D call TRBD2 (5 bases). The length of the CDR3 is 13 residues. CDR1 is SGHNT, CDR2 YYREEE, per germline (reference sequence). Between the trimmed V and J ends, which lost 0 bases and 2 bases, there was a span of 6 bases. The CDR3 is CASSLAGTYEQYF. The CDR3 nucleotides are TGTGCCAGCAGCTTGGCGGGGACCTACGAGCAGTACTTC. Based on the CDR3 plus reference TRBV5-4 and TRBJ2-7, the full variable domain is ETGVTQSPTHLIKTRGQQVTLRCSSQSGHNTVSWYQQALGQGPQFIFQYYREEENGRGNFPPRFSGLQFPNYSSELNVNALELDDSALYLCASSLAGTYEQYFGPGTRLTVT.

The J gene is TRBJ2-3, the V gene TRBV19; 10 nucleotides match TRBD1. CDR1 is LNHDA and CDR2 is SQIVND in the germline V gene (reference sequence). The CDR3 extends over 15 amino acids. The J segment lost 5 bases and the V segment lost 3 bases, leaving 5 bases of the junction unmatched. The CDR3: CASSIWGTGEDTQYF. CDR3 nucleotide sequence: TGTGCCAGTAGTATTTGGGGGACAGGGGAAGATACGCAGTATTTT.

A few counts support this clone. The CDR3 is CASILLAGGSGELFF. CDR3 nucleotides: TGTGCCAGCATCCTACTAGCGGGCGGTTCCGGGGAGCTGTTTTTT. This chain joins TRBV13 and TRBJ2-2; 9 bases line up with TRBD2. V was pared by 7 bases and J by 6 bases, with 9 bases of the junction left unmatched. The CDR3 contains 15 residues. Germline V gene data show CDR1 as PRHDT and CDR2 as FYEKMQ (reference sequence).

The CDR3 protein is CASSLKAGEIPYNSPLHF. For the CDR3, the DNA is TGTGCCAGCAGCCTTAAGGCAGGGGAGATCCCCTATAATTCACCCCTCCACTTT. The chain joins TRBV28 to TRBJ1-6; possibly TRBD1 for D (6 bases). CDR3 size: 18 residues. Germline V gene data show CDR1 as MDHEN and CDR2 as SYDVKM. V was clipped by 6 bases and J by 2 bases, with 20 bases between them.

The chain links TRBV29-1 to TRBJ2-5, with TRBD1 as a possible D gene (6 bases). This CDR3 is 15 amino acids long. The germline V gene encodes CDR1 SQVTM and CDR2 ANQGSEA. Between the trimmed V and J ends, which lost 1 base and 1 base, there was a span of 13 bases. Written as DNA, the CDR3 is TGCAGCGTTGAAGTCTTTGGGGGCAGCCAAGAGACCCAGTACTTC. It is translated as CSVEVFGGSQETQYF.

The chain has TRBV7-9 and TRBJ1-4, with TRBD1 identical over 7 bases. Looked up from germline, CDR1 is SEHNR and CDR2 is FQNEAQ (reference sequence). This CDR3 has 16 amino acids. The V and J ends lost 5 bases and 0 bases, in that order; junction bases with no gene match: 6. The DNA of the CDR3 is TGTGCCAGCAGCCCAAGTACAGGGGCAACTAATGAAAAACTGTTTTTT. This sequence encodes CASSPSTGATNEKLFF.

This chain connects TRBV29-1 to TRBJ1-3; TRBD1 might be the D (6 bases). Trimming took 3 bases from V and 0 from J, leaving 12 bases between them. Germline V gives CDR1 SQVTM, CDR2 ANQGSEA. The CDR3 length is 15 residues. The CDR3 loop is CSVDQGIISGNTIYF. The CDR3 DNA is TGCAGCGTTGACCAGGGGATAATCTCTGGAAACACCATATATTTT.

In this sample, this clone turned up a few times. The chain joins TRBV6-5 to TRBJ2-1; possible D gene TRBD1, 6 bases. CDR3 length: 15 amino acids. The germline V and J ends were trimmed by 6 bases and 6 bases, with 18 bases remaining between them. Germline V gene data show CDR1 as MNHEY and CDR2 as SVGAGI. The CDR3 region is CASRKGDSWGNEQFF. The CDR3 DNA reads TGTGCCAGCAGGAAGGGGGATTCCTGGGGCAATGAGCAGTTCTTC.

The chain has TRBV5-1 and TRBJ1-5; TRBD1 matches 8 bases. Germline CDR1 is SGHRS and CDR2 is YFSETQ. The CDR3 sequence is 16 residues long. V shed 2 bases, J shed 6 bases, and the junction held 10 bases outside the gene matches. This CDR3 reads CASSLGAGGSSQPQHF. CDR3 DNA sequence: TGCGCCAGCAGCTTAGGGGCAGGGGGCTCAAGTCAGCCCCAGCATTTT. Full variable domain (rest looked up from reference TRBV5-1 and TRBJ1-5): KAGVTQTPRYLIKTRGQQVTLSCSPISGHRSVSWYQQTPGQGLQFLFEYFSETQRNKGNFPGRFSGRQFSNSRSEMNVSTLELGDSALYLCASSLGAGGSSQPQHFGDGTRLSIL.

The CDR3 is CSARETISGPRYF. The CDR3 bases are TGCAGTGCTCGTGAGACGATTAGCGGGCCACGATACTTC. The chain has TRBV20-1 and TRBJ2-7, with 7 bases matching TRBD2. The germline gives CDR1 DFQATT, CDR2 SNEGSKA (reference sequence). This CDR3 is 13 amino acids long. Trimming at V came to 5 bases and at J to 13 bases, leaving 17 bases not matched to a gene.

J is TRBJ2-5 and V is TRBV9, with 8 bases matching TRBD2. Unmatched junction bases numbered 10, after V lost 4 bases and J lost 2 bases. This CDR3 region has 16 residues. Germline CDR1 SGDLS, CDR2 YYNGEE. The CDR3 nucleotides are TGTGCCAGCAGCCGCGACAGCGGGAGCCTTCAAGAGACCCAGTACTTC. As protein: CASSRDSGSLQETQYF.

A few counts support this clone. The gene calls are TRBV28 and TRBJ1-2, with TRBD1 matching over 7 bases. The CDR3 has 12 residues. CDR1 is MDHEN, CDR2 SYDVKM, per germline. V shed 10 bases, J shed 5 bases, and the junction held 7 bases outside the gene matches. The CDR3 protein is CATAGQQYGYTF. In DNA, the CDR3 is TGTGCCACCGCGGGACAGCAGTATGGCTACACCTTC.

This chain links TRBV5-1 with TRBJ2-1, with 9 bases identical to TRBD1. The CDR3 is made up of 14 amino acids. The trim removed 4 bases at V and 10 bases at J, leaving 9 bases unmatched. CDR1 is SGHRS, CDR2 YFSETQ, per germline. CDR3 in DNA: TGCGCCAGCAGCAAACAGGACAGGGGATCCGAGCAGTTCTTC. Protein product: CASSKQDRGSEQFF. The full variable domain, completed using reference TRBV5-1 and TRBJ2-1, is KAGVTQTPRYLIKTRGQQVTLSCSPISGHRSVSWYQQTPGQGLQFLFEYFSETQRNKGNFPGRFSGRQFSNSRSEMNVSTLELGDSALYLCASSKQDRGSEQFFGPGTRLTVL.

The V call is TRBV6-1, the J call TRBJ1-5; D might be TRBD1 (5 bases). Trimming stripped 1 base from V and 3 bases from J, with 13 bases between. The germline CDR1 and CDR2 sequences are MNHNS and SASEGT. This CDR3 has 16 amino acids. CDR3 region: CASSEGGGRDNQPQHF. The CDR3 nucleotides read TGTGCCAGCAGTGAAGGGGGGGGGAGAGACAATCAGCCCCAGCATTTT.